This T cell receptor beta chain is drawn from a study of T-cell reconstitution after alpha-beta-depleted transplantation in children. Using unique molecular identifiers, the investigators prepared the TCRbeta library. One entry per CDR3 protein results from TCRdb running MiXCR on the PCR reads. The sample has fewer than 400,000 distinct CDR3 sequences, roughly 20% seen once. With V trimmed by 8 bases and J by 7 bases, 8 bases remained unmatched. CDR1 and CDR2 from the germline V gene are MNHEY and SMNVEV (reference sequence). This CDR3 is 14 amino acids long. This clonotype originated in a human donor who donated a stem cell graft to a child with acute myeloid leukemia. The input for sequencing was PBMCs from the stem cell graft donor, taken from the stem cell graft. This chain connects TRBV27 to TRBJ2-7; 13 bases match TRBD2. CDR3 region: CASAPGLAGLEQYF. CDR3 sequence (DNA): TGTGCCAGCGCCCCGGGACTAGCGGGATTAGAGCAGTACTTC.